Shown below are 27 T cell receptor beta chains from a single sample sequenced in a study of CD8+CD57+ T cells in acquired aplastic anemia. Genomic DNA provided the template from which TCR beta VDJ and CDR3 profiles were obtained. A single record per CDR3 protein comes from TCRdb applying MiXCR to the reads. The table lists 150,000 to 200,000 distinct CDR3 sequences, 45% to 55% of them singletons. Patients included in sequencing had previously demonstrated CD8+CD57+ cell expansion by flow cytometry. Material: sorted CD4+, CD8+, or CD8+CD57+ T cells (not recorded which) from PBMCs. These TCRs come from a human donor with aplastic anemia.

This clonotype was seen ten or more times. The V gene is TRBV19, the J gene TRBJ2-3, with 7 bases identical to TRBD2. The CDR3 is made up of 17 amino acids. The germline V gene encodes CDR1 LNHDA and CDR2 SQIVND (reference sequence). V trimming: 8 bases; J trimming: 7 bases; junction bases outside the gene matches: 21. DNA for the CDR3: TGTGCCAGTTCCACGGGATGGGCGGGAGTTGGCCCTTATACGCAGTATTTT. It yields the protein CASSTGWAGVGPYTQYF. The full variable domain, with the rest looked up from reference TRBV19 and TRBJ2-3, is DGGITQSPKYLFRKEGQNVTLSCEQNLNHDAMYWYRQDPGQGLRLIYYSQIVNDFQKGDIAEGYSVSREKKESFPLTVTSAQKNPTAFYLCASSTGWAGVGPYTQYFGPGTRLTVL.

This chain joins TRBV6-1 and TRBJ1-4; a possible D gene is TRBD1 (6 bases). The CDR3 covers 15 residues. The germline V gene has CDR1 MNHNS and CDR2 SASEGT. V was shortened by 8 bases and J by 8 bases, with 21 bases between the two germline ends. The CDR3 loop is CASWGRTGWGEKLFF. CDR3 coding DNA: TGTGCCAGCTGGGGCCGAACAGGGTGGGGAGAAAAACTGTTTTTT.

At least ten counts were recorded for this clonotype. This CDR3 reads CASTFTRDGQQETQYF. The CDR3 nucleotides are TGTGCCAGCACCTTTACCCGGGACGGCCAGCAAGAGACCCAGTACTTC. This sequence joins TRBV6-1 and TRBJ2-5; perhaps D is TRBD1 or TRBD2 (5 bases each). CDR3 size: 16 residues. CDR1 is MNHNS, CDR2 SASEGT, per germline. Trimming took 7 bases from V and 2 from J, leaving 20 bases between them.

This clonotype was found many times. Here the CDR3 reads CASSGGAGELFF. CDR3 DNA sequence: TGTGCCAGCAGTGGGGGAGCCGGGGAGCTGTTTTTT. This sequence joins TRBV2 and TRBJ2-2, with D possibly TRBD2 on 5 matching bases. The V end was cut by 4 bases, the J end by 6 bases, with 6 bases between. CDR1 SNHLY and CDR2 FYNNEI come from the germline V gene. The CDR3 sequence is 12 residues long.

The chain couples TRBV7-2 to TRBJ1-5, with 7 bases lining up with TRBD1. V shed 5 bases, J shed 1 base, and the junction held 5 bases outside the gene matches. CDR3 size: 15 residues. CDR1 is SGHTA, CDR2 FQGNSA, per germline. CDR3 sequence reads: CASSPGRGSNQPQHF. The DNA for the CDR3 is TGTGCCAGCAGCCCAGGCAGGGGGAGCAATCAGCCCCAGCATTTT.

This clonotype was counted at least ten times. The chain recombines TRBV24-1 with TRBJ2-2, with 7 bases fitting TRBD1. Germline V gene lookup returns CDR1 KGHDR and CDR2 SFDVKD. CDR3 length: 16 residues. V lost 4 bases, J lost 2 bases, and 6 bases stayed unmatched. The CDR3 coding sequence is TGTGCCACCAGTGACCGACAGGGCCTCAACACCGGGGAGCTGTTTTTT. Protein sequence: CATSDRQGLNTGELFF.

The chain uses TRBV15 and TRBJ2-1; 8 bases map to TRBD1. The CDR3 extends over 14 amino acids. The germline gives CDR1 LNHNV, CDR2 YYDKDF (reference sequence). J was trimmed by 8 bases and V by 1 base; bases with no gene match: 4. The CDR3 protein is CATSRGTGRDEQFF. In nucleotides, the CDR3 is TGTGCCACCAGCAGAGGGACAGGGCGGGATGAGCAGTTCTTC.

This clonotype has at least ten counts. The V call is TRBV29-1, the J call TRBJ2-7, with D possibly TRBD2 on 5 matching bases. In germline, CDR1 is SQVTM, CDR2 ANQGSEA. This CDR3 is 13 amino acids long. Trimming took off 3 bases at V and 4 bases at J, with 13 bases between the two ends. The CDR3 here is CSVEGVGFYEQYF. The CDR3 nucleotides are TGCAGCGTTGAGGGAGTAGGGTTTTACGAGCAGTACTTC.

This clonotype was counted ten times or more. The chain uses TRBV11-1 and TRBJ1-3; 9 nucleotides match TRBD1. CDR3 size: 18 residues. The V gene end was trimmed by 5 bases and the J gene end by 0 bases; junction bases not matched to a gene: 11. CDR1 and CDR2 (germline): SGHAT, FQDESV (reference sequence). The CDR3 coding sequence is TGTGCCAGCAGCCTAGACAGGGGGAGCTTCTTCTCTGGAAACACCATATATTTT. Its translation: CASSLDRGSFFSGNTIYF.

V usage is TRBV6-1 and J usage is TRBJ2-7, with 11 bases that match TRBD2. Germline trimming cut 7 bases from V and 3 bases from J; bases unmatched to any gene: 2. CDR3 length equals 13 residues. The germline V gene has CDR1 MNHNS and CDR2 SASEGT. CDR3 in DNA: TGTGCCAGCAATGGACTAGCGGGCTACGAGCAGTACTTC. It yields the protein CASNGLAGYEQYF.

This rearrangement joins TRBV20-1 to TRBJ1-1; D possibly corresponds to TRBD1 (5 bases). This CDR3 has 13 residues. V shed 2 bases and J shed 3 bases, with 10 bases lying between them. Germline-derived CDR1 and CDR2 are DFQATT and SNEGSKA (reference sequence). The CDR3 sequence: CSARTGGDTEAFF. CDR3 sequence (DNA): TGCAGTGCTAGAACTGGGGGGGACACTGAAGCTTTCTTT.

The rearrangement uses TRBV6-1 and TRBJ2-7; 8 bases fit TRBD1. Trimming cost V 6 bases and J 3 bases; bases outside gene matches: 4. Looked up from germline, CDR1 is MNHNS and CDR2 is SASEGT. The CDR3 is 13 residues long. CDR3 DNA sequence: TGTGCCAGCAGACCCGGACAGGGCTACGAGCAGTACTTC. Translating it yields CASRPGQGYEQYF.

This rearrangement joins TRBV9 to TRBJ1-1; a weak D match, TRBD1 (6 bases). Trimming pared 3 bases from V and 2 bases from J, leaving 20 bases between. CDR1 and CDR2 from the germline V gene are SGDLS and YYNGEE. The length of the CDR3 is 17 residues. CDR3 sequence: CASSDHPQGSHNTEAFF. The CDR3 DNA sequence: TGTGCCAGCAGCGATCATCCTCAGGGGTCCCATAACACTGAAGCTTTCTTT.

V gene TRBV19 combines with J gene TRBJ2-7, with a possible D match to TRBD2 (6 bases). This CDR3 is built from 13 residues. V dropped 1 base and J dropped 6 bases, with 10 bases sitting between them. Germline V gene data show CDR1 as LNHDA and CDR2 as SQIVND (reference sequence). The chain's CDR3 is CASSIVPGGEQYF. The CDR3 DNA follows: TGTGCCAGTAGTATAGTTCCCGGGGGCGAGCAGTACTTC.

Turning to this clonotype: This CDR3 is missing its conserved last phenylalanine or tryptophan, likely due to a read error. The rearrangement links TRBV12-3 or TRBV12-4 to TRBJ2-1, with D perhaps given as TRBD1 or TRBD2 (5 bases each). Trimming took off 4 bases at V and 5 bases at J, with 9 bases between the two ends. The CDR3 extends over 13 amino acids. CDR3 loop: CASSWDRNNEQFL. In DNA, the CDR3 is TGTGCCAGCAGTTGGGACCGGAACAATGAGCAGTTCCTC.

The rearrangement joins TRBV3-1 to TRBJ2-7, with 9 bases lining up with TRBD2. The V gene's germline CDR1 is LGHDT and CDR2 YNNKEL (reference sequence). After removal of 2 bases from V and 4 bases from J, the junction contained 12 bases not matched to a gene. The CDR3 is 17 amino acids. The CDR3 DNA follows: TGTGCCAGCAGCCAATCCCCTCTCCTAGCGGGACATTACGAGCAGTACTTC. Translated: CASSQSPLLAGHYEQYF.

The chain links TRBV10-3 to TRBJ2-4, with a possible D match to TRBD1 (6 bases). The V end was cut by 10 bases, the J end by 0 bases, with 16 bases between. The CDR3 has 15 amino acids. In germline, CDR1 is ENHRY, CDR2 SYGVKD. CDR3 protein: CASSMIQGAKNIQYF. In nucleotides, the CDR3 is TGTGCCAGCTCGATGATACAGGGAGCCAAAAACATTCAGTACTTC.

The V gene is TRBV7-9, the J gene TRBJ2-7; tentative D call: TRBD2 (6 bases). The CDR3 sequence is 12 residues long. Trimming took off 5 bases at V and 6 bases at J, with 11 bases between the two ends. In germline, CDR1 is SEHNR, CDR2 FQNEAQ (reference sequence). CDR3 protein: CASSHGLPEQYF. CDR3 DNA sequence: TGTGCCAGCAGCCACGGACTACCCGAGCAGTACTTC.

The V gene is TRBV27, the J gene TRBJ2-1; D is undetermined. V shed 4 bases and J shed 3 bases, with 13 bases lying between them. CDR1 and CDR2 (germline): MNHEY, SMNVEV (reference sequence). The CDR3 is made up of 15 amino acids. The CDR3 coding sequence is TGTGCCAGCAGTTATATCGGCGGTTACTACAATGAGCAGTTCTTC. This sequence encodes CASSYIGGYYNEQFF.

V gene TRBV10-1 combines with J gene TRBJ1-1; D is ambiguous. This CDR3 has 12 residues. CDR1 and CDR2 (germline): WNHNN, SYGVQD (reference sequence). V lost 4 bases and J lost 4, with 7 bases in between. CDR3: CASSGTSTEAFF. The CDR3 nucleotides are TGCGCCAGCAGTGGGACCTCCACTGAAGCTTTCTTT.

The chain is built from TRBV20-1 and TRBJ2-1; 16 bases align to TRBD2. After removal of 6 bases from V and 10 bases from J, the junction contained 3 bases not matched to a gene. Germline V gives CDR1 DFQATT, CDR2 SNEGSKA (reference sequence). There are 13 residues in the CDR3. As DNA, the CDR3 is TGCAGTGCGTGGGGACTAGCGGGAGGGGAGCAGTTCTTC. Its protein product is CSAWGLAGGEQFF.

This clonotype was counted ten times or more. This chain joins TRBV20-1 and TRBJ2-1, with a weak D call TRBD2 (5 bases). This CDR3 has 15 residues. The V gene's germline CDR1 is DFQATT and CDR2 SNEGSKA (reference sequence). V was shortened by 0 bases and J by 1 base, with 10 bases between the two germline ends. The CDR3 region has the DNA TGCAGTGCTAGAGAGGCGGGTCGGTCCTACAATGAGCAGTTCTTC. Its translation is CSAREAGRSYNEQFF.

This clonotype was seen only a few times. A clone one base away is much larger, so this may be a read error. CDR3 in amino acids: CASSIEGLAGVPLGGQYF. The DNA for the CDR3 is TGTGCCAGTAGTATAGAAGGACTAGCGGGAGTACCCCTCGGGGGGCAGTACTTC. V gene TRBV19 combines with J gene TRBJ2-7, with 13 bases lining up with TRBD2. Trimming cost V 0 bases and J 9 bases; bases outside gene matches: 14. The CDR3 consists of 18 residues. The germline CDR1 and CDR2 sequences are LNHDA and SQIVND (reference sequence).

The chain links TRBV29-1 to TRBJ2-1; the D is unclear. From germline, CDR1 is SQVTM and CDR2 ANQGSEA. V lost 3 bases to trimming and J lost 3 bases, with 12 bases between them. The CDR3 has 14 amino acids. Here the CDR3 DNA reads TGCAGCGTTGAGGTACACTACCGCTACAATGAGCAGTTCTTC. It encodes CSVEVHYRYNEQFF.

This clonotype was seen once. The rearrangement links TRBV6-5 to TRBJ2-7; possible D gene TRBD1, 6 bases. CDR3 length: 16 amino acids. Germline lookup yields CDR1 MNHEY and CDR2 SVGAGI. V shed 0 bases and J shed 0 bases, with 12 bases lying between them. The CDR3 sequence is CASSYSSGAISYEQYF. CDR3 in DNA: TGTGCCAGCAGTTACTCATCAGGGGCGATCTCCTACGAGCAGTACTTC.

CDR3: CASSRSPATNEKLFF. CDR3 DNA: TGTGCCAGCAGCCGAAGCCCAGCAACTAATGAAAAACTGTTTTTT. This chain links TRBV5-6 with TRBJ1-4; D unclear. This CDR3 region has 15 residues. Trimming removed 4 bases from V and 0 bases from J, with 10 bases in between. Germline CDR1 reads SGHDT; CDR2 reads YYEEEE.

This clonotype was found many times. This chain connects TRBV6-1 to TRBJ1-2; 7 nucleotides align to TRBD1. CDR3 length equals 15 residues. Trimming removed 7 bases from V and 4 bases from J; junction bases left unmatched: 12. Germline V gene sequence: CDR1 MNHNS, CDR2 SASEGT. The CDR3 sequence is CASTDASGTAYGYTF. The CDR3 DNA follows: TGTGCCAGCACCGATGCGTCCGGGACAGCCTATGGCTACACCTTC.